A selection of T cell receptor beta chains follows, all from one sample in a study of blood T cell repertoires in COVID-19. Here immunoSEQ multiplex PCR was the method, and the copy in TCRdb shows in-frame clones only, minus some. The sample consists of about 130,000 clones, approximately 80% of them appearing once. The sample taken for sequencing was peripheral blood. The receptors here all came from an elderly woman with acute or convalescent COVID-19. Both conserved end residues are part of each CDR3. The D gene is left open where the match is weak. Clone size is given for some rows only: seen once, a few or many times, or a class if the clone is expanded.

clone_size	v_call	d_call	j_call	cdr3_aa	cdr3_nt
-	TRBV30	TRBD1	TRBJ1-2	CAWSAPPYRGPGRGYTF	TGTGCCTGGAGTGCCCCACCTTACAGGGGCCCGGGTAGGGGCTACACCTTC
-	TRBV2	TRBD1	TRBJ1-2	CASSGRDRGASGYTF	TGTGCCAGCAGTGGTCGGGACAGAGGGGCGAGTGGCTACACCTTC
once	TRBV7-9	TRBD1	TRBJ2-7	CASSQQRYRGYHEQYF	TGTGCCAGCAGCCAACAACGGTACAGGGGCTACCACGAGCAGTACTTC
-	TRBV5-1	TRBD1	TRBJ1-4	CASSSASRQGTRTNEKLFF	TGCGCCAGCAGCTCAGCATCCCGACAGGGGACCAGGACTAATGAAAAACTGTTTTTT
-	TRBV6-5	-	TRBJ2-7	CASSYSNRDYEQYF	TGTGCCAGCAGTTACTCGAACAGGGACTACGAGCAGTACTTC
-	TRBV4-1	TRBD1	TRBJ2-7	CASSHRTGSSYEQYF	TGCGCCAGCAGCCACCGGACAGGGAGCTCCTACGAGCAGTACTTC
-	TRBV7-6	-	TRBJ2-1	CASSLGLNEQFF	TGTGCCAGCAGCTTAGGACTCAATGAGCAGTTCTTC
-	TRBV5-6	-	TRBJ1-2	CASSLPGAYGYTF	TGTGCCAGCAGCTTGCCAGGGGCCTATGGCTACACCTTC
-	TRBV19	-	TRBJ2-2	CASSFHGGGELFF	TGTGCCAGTAGTTTCCACGGAGGCGGGGAGCTGTTTTTT
-	TRBV19	-	TRBJ1-2	CASSMSRQENYGYTF	TGTGCCAGTAGTATGAGTCGACAGGAAAACTATGGCTACACCTTC
-	TRBV19	-	TRBJ2-2	CASIPRGSTGELFF	TGTGCCAGTATCCCGAGGGGGAGCACCGGGGAGCTGTTTTTT
once	TRBV19	TRBD1	TRBJ2-3	CASSGDRTPSTDTQYF	TGTGCCAGTAGTGGGGACAGGACCCCTTCCACAGATACGCAGTATTTT
-	TRBV6-5	TRBD1	TRBJ1-2	CASRGQTTYGYTF	TGTGCCAGCAGGGGACAGACCACCTATGGCTACACCTTC
few	TRBV18	TRBD1	TRBJ1-5	CASSRPGTGNQPQHF	TGTGCCAGCTCGCGCCCTGGGACAGGTAATCAGCCCCAGCATTTT
-	TRBV7-2	-	TRBJ2-1	CASSLGAVYNEQFF	TGTGCCAGCAGCTTAGGAGCGGTCTACAATGAGCAGTTCTTC
few	TRBV7-8	TRBD2	TRBJ2-2	CASSLRQAGGLDTGELFF	TGTGCCAGCAGCTTACGTCAGGCGGGAGGGCTGGACACCGGGGAGCTGTTTTTT
-	TRBV2	TRBD1	TRBJ1-3	CASTRDRTLKGNTIYF	TGTGCCAGCACCAGGGACAGGACCCTCAAGGGGAACACCATATATTTT
-	TRBV4-1	-	TRBJ1-4	CASSLPNQGYEKLFF	TGCGCCAGCAGCCTGCCGAACCAGGGTTATGAAAAACTGTTTTTT
-	TRBV19	-	TRBJ1-1	CASSIGSGAPPAFF	TGTGCCAGTAGTATAGGCTCCGGTGCCCCCCCCGCTTTCTTT
once	TRBV27	TRBD1	TRBJ1-2	CASSSRTGGLYGYTF	TGTGCCAGCAGTTCACGGACAGGGGGCTTATATGGCTACACCTTC
once	TRBV30	-	TRBJ1-3	CAWSGGLYGNTIYF	TGTGCCTGGAGTGGCGGTTTATATGGAAACACCATATATTTT
few	TRBV19	-	TRBJ2-2	CASSIGTPLTNTGELFF	TGTGCCAGTAGTATAGGGACACCTCTGACGAACACCGGGGAGCTGTTTTTT
once	TRBV5-6	-	TRBJ1-6	CASSLGQINSPLHF	TGTGCCAGCAGCTTGGGGCAGATTAATTCACCCCTCCACTTT
once	TRBV11-2	-	TRBJ2-7	CASSLELVGEQYF	TGTGCCAGCAGCTTAGAACTAGTTGGCGAGCAGTACTTC
-	TRBV3-1/TRBV3-2	TRBD1	TRBJ1-2	CASSQYRGGNYGYTF	TGTGCCAGCAGCCAATACAGGGGGGGTAACTATGGCTACACCTTC
-	TRBV5-1	TRBD2	TRBJ2-3	CASSSILAGGRTDTQYF	TGCGCCAGCAGCTCCATTCTAGCGGGGGGACGCACAGATACGCAGTATTTT
-	TRBV19	TRBD1	TRBJ2-1	CASSKDRGYEQFF	TGTGCCAGTAGTAAAGACAGGGGCTATGAGCAGTTCTTC
-	TRBV7-3	-	TRBJ2-1	CASSLMTGNNEQFF	TGTGCCAGCAGCTTAATGACAGGCAACAATGAGCAGTTCTTC
-	TRBV9	-	TRBJ2-3	CASSGSGTDTQYF	TGTGCCAGCAGCGGAAGCGGCACAGATACGCAGTATTTT
-	TRBV7-3	-	TRBJ1-5	CASSLDTNQPQHF	TGTGCCAGCAGCTTGGACACCAATCAGCCCCAGCATTTT
few	TRBV5-1	TRBD1	TRBJ1-1	CASSADRVNAEAFF	TGCGCCAGCAGCGCAGACAGGGTTAACGCTGAAGCTTTCTTT
-	TRBV10-1	TRBD1	TRBJ2-3	CASSRDRFTDTQYF	TGCGCCAGCAGCAGGGACAGGTTCACAGATACGCAGTATTTT
-	TRBV18	-	TRBJ1-1	CASSQGVNTEAFF	TGTGCCAGCTCACAGGGGGTGAACACTGAAGCTTTCTTT
-	TRBV5-1	TRBD1	TRBJ2-1	CASSLARGQGVNEQFF	TGCGCCAGCAGCTTGGCGAGAGGGCAGGGGGTGAATGAGCAGTTCTTC
-	TRBV4-1	TRBD1	TRBJ1-2	CASSQRQGGGYTF	TGCGCCAGCAGCCAACGGCAGGGGGGAGGCTACACCTTC
-	TRBV3-1/TRBV3-2	TRBD2	TRBJ2-4	CASSPTGTSGGIQYF	TGTGCCAGCAGCCCTACAGGGACTAGCGGAGGCATTCAGTACTTC
-	TRBV29-1	TRBD1	TRBJ2-7	CSVEMTGDEQYF	TGCAGCGTTGAGATGACAGGGGACGAGCAGTACTTC
-	TRBV5-1	TRBD2	TRBJ2-5	CASSLGGSGGAKETQYF	TGCGCCAGCAGCTTGGGAGGTAGCGGGGGGGCCAAAGAGACCCAGTACTTC
-	TRBV6-5	-	TRBJ1-1	CASTRGRVAFF	TGTGCCAGCACCCGAGGGAGGGTGGCTTTCTTT
-	TRBV5-6	-	TRBJ1-6	CASSSDRSSYNSPLHF	TGTGCCAGCAGCTCAGACCGGAGCTCCTATAATTCACCCCTCCACTTT
-	TRBV4-1	TRBD1	TRBJ1-2	CASSQVEGAGYGYTF	TGCGCCAGCAGCCAAGTAGAGGGGGCCGGCTATGGCTACACCTTC
-	TRBV7-2	-	TRBJ2-1	CASSLDSRGGNEQFF	TGTGCCAGCAGCTTAGATTCGAGGGGGGGCAATGAGCAGTTCTTC
-	TRBV6-5	-	TRBJ1-2	CASRPFKHLYGYTF	TGTGCCAGCAGACCTTTTAAACACCTCTATGGCTACACCTTC
-	TRBV5-8	-	TRBJ1-3	CASSYHRDSGNTIYF	TGTGCCAGCAGCTACCACAGGGACTCTGGAAACACCATATATTTT
few	TRBV7-9	-	TRBJ1-2	CASSYIRENYGYTF	TGTGCCAGCAGCTACATAAGGGAGAACTATGGCTACACCTTC
-	TRBV9	-	TRBJ2-3	CASSVRLADTQYF	TGTGCCAGCAGCGTCCGACTAGCAGATACGCAGTATTTT